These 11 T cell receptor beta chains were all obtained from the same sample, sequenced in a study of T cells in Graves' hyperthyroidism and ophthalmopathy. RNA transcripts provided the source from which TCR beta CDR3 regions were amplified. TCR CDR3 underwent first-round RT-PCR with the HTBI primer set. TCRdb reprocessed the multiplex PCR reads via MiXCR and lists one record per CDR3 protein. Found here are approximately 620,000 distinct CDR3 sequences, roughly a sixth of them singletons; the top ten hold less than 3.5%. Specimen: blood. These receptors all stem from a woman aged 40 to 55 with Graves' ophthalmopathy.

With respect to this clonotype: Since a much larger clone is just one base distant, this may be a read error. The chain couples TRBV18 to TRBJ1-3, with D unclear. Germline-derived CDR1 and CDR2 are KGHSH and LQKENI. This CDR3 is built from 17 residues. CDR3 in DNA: TGTGCCAGCTCACCACAACCAGAAATCGACTCTGGAGACACCATATATTTT. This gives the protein CASSPQPEIDSGDTIYF.

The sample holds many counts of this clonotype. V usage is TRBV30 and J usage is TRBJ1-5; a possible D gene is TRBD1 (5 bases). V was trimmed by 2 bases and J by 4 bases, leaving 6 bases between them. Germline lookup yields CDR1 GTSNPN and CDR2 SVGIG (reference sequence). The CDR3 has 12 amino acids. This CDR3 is CAWSRGNQPQHF. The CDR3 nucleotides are TGTGCCTGGAGTAGGGGAAATCAGCCCCAGCATTTT.

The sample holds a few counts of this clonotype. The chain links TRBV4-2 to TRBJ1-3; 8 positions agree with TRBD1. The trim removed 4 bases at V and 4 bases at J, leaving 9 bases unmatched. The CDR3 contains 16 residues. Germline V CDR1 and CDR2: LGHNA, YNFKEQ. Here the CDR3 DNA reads TGTGCCAGCAGCCCGGAAGCAGGGGGCAGGGGAAACACCATATATTTT. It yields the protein CASSPEAGGRGNTIYF.

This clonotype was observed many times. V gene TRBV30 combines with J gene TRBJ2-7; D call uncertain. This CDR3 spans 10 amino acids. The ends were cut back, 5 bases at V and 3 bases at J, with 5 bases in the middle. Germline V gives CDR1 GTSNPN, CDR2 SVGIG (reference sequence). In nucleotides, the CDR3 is TGTGCCTGGGGGAACTACGAGCAGTACTTC. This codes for CAWGNYEQYF.

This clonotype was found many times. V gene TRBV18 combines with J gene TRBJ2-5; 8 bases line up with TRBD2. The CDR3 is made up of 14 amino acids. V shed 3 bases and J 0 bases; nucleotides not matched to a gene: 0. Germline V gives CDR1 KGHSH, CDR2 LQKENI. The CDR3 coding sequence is TGTGCCAGCTCACCGCGGGGGGACCAAGAGACCCAGTACTTC. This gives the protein CASSPRGDQETQYF. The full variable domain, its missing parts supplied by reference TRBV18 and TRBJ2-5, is NAGVMQNPRHLVRRRGQEARLRCSPMKGHSHVYWYRQLPEEGLKFMVYLQKENIIDESGMPKERFSAEFPKEGPSILRIQQVVRGDSAAYFCASSPRGDQETQYFGPGTRLLVL.

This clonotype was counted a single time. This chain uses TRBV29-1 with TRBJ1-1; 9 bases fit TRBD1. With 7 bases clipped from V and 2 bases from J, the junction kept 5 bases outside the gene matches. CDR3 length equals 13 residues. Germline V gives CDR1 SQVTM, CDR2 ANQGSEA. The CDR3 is CSAKGQGNTEAFF. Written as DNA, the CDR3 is TGCAGCGCAAAGGGACAGGGTAACACTGAAGCTTTCTTT.

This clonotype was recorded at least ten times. CDR3 protein: CASGLGSYDEQYF. The CDR3 nucleotides are TGTGCCTCCGGGCTGGGGAGTTACGACGAGCAGTACTTC. The J gene is TRBJ2-7, the V gene TRBV10-3; perhaps TRBD2 as D (5 bases). CDR1 and CDR2 (germline): ENHRY, SYGVKD. With 11 bases removed from V and 5 bases from J, the gap between germline ends came to 19 bases. The length of the CDR3 is 13 residues.

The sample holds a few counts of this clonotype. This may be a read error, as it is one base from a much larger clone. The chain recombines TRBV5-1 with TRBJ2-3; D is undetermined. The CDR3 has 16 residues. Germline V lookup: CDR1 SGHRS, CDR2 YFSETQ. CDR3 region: CASSLDWVEGTDTQCF. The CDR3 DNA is TGCGCCAGCAGCTTGGACTGGGTTGAAGGCACAGATACGCAGTGTTTT.

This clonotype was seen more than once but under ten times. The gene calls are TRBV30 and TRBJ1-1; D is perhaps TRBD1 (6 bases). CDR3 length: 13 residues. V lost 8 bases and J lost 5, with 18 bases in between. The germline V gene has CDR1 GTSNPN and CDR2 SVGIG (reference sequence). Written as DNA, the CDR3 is TGTGCCCGCGATGGGGGGCCGCATACTGAAGCTTTCTTT. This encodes CARDGGPHTEAFF.

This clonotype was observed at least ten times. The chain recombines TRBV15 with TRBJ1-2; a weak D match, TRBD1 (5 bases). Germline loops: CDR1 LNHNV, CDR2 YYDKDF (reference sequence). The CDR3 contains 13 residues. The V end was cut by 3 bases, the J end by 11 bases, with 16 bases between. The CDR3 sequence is CATSRGDAAGYTF. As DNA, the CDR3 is TGTGCCACCAGCAGGGGGGACGCTGCGGGGTACACCTTC.

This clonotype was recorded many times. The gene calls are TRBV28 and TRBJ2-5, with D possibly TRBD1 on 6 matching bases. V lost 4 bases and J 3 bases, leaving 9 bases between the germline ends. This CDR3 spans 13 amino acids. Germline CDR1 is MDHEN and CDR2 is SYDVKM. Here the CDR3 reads CASSSAGEETQYF. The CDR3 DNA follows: TGTGCCAGCAGTTCTGCAGGGGAAGAGACCCAGTACTTC.